Shown below are 29 T cell receptor beta chains from a single sample sequenced in a study of T cell responses to AZD1222 COVID-19 vaccine. Clones were sequenced by immunoSEQ multiplex PCR, and TCRdb holds only the in-frame ones, with some missing. The data hold around 80,000 clones, with approximately 90% observed a single time. The sequenced sample was peripheral blood, obtained 28 days after the second AZD1222 dose. These receptors were collected from an adult who received the AZD1222 COVID-19 vaccine.

The chain joins TRBV6-5 to TRBJ2-1; unclear D gene. The germline V gene has CDR1 MNHEY and CDR2 SVGAGI. V was cut by 7 bases and J by 3 bases, with 16 bases left in between. The CDR3 extends over 15 amino acids. This chain's CDR3 is CASILPAAYYNEQFF. DNA for the CDR3: TGTGCCAGCATACTTCCGGCTGCATACTACAATGAGCAGTTCTTC.

The chain has TRBV9 and TRBJ2-7; 8 bases are shared with TRBD1. J lost 2 bases, V lost 5 bases, and 9 bases had no gene match. Germline loops: CDR1 SGDLS, CDR2 YYNGEE. The CDR3 runs 15 residues. Written as DNA, the CDR3 is TGTGCCAGCAGTTTTCACCGGACAGGGCCCTACGAGCAGTACTTC. Amino acids: CASSFHRTGPYEQYF.

The V gene is TRBV24-1, the J gene TRBJ2-1; 7 bases match TRBD1. CDR3 length: 16 amino acids. Germline V gene lookup returns CDR1 KGHDR and CDR2 SFDVKD. V lost 6 bases to trimming and J lost 7 bases; unmatched junction nucleotides: 14. CDR3 sequence: CATSNPGQGDKNEQFF. CDR3 sequence (DNA): TGTGCCACCAGTAACCCCGGGCAGGGGGACAAGAATGAGCAGTTCTTC.

In its sample, this clone was seen once. The chain couples TRBV4-1 to TRBJ2-7; D is ambiguous. V lost 1 base and J lost 6, with 19 bases in between. The germline V gene has CDR1 MGHRA and CDR2 YSYEKL. This CDR3 spans 16 amino acids. The CDR3 spells CASSQVLARRTGEQYF. Written as DNA, the CDR3 is TGCGCCAGCAGCCAAGTTCTGGCTCGTCGGACCGGCGAGCAGTACTTC.

The chain couples TRBV4-1 to TRBJ2-7; 11 nucleotides match TRBD2. V lost 0 bases and J lost 4; bases outside the gene matches: 5. This CDR3 is built from 16 residues. Germline-derived CDR1 and CDR2 are MGHRA and YSYEKL. The CDR3 reads CASSQDRTSGSYEQYF. In DNA, the CDR3 is TGCGCCAGCAGCCAAGATCGCACTAGCGGGAGTTACGAGCAGTACTTC.

The V gene is TRBV4-2, the J gene TRBJ2-1; D remains unclear. CDR3 size: 13 residues. Trimming stripped 1 base from V and 9 bases from J, with 10 bases between. Germline V gene lookup returns CDR1 LGHNA and CDR2 YNFKEQ. The chain's CDR3 is CASSQVGTAEQFF. The CDR3, as DNA: TGTGCCAGCAGCCAAGTAGGAACAGCTGAGCAGTTCTTC.

The chain couples TRBV5-1 to TRBJ2-7, with TRBD2 as a possible D gene (6 bases). CDR1 and CDR2 (germline): SGHRS, YFSETQ. The V gene lost 7 bases and the J gene lost 3 bases, with 14 bases spanning the gap. This CDR3 is built from 13 residues. The CDR3 loop is CASGMAGLYEQYF. The DNA of the CDR3 is TGCGCCAGCGGCATGGCGGGGCTCTACGAGCAGTACTTC.

The CDR3 DNA follows: TGTGCCAGCTCACCAACGGGACTCGTGGAAAAACTGTTTTTT. This sequence encodes CASSPTGLVEKLFF. The chain couples TRBV18 to TRBJ1-4, with a weak D call TRBD1 (5 bases). Trimming removed 2 bases from V and 8 bases from J, with 12 bases in between. CDR1 and CDR2 from the germline V gene are KGHSH and LQKENI. The CDR3 has 14 residues. Looking up the rest from reference TRBV18 and TRBJ1-4 gives the full variable domain: NAGVMQNPRHLVRRRGQEARLRCSPMKGHSHVYWYRQLPEEGLKFMVYLQKENIIDESGMPKERFSAEFPKEGPSILRIQQVVRGDSAAYFCASSPTGLVEKLFFGSGTQLSVL.

In DNA form, the CDR3 reads TGTGCCAGCAGGCACGTTTTCCTAGGGAGCGGTGAGACCCAGTACTTC. Its translation: CASRHVFLGSGETQYF. The J gene is TRBJ2-5, the V gene TRBV5-8; a possible D gene is TRBD2 (5 bases). Germline V gene data show CDR1 as SGHTS and CDR2 as YDEGEE. The CDR3 extends over 16 amino acids. The germline V and J ends were trimmed by 5 bases and 5 bases, with 22 bases remaining between them. The entire variable domain, with the rest obtained from reference TRBV5-8 and TRBJ2-5, is as follows: EAGVTQSPTHLIKTRGQQATLRCSPISGHTSVYWYQQALGLGLQFLLWYDEGEERNRGNFPPRFSGRQFPNYSSELNVNALELEDSALYLCASRHVFLGSGETQYFGPGTRLLVL.

The rearrangement joins TRBV11-1 to TRBJ2-7; 7 bases fit TRBD1. V shed 4 bases, J shed 3 bases, and the junction held 6 bases outside the gene matches. The germline gives CDR1 SGHAT, CDR2 FQDESV (reference sequence). This CDR3 spans 14 amino acids. The CDR3 nucleotides read TGTGCCAGCAGCTCCGGGACAGCCATCTACGAGCAGTACTTC. Protein product: CASSSGTAIYEQYF.

This clone has only one observation. The CDR3 DNA sequence: TGTGCCAGCAGCCAAATCCAGGGAATAGCCAACGTCCTGACTTTC. Translating it yields CASSQIQGIANVLTF. The chain recombines TRBV4-2 with TRBJ2-6, with D perhaps TRBD1 (5 bases). V dropped 2 bases and J dropped 7 bases, with 12 bases sitting between them. Germline V gene sequence: CDR1 LGHNA, CDR2 YNFKEQ. The CDR3 length is 15 residues.

This chain links TRBV2 with TRBJ1-2; the D is unclear. Deletions cut 5 bases from V and 7 bases from J, with 14 bases between. Germline assignment: CDR1 SNHLY and CDR2 FYNNEI. The CDR3 is made up of 13 amino acids. CDR3 nucleotide sequence: TGTGCCAGCAGTAAGGACCCCTTGTCTGGCTACACCTTC. As protein: CASSKDPLSGYTF.

V is TRBV6-5 and J is TRBJ2-5; no clear D. Trimming took off 0 bases at V and 5 bases at J, with 10 bases between the two ends. CDR1 is MNHEY and CDR2 is SVGAGI in the germline V gene. The CDR3 is 14 amino acids. The CDR3 bases are TGTGCCAGCAGTTACTCTTTCAGTTCGGAGACCCAGTACTTC. Amino acids: CASSYSFSSETQYF.

The chain joins TRBV4-3 to TRBJ1-5; no clear D gene. The CDR3 is 14 amino acids. V lost 1 base and J lost 4, with 8 bases in between. Per germline, CDR1 LGHNA and CDR2 YSLEER. CDR3 in DNA: TGCGCCAGCAGCCAAGTGGAGGGTAATCAGCCCCAGCATTTT. Its protein is CASSQVEGNQPQHF.

V gene TRBV6-2 or TRBV6-3 combines with J gene TRBJ2-2; TRBD1 or TRBD2 may be the D gene (5 bases each). Trimming cost V 3 bases and J 4 bases, with 6 bases left between them. The CDR3 spans 13 residues. Germline V lookup: CDR1 MNHEY, CDR2 SVGEGT. The CDR3 protein is CASSYGGTGELFF. CDR3 nucleotide sequence: TGTGCCAGCAGTTATGGGGGCACCGGGGAGCTGTTTTTT.

This clone was detected only once. The genes are TRBV19 and TRBJ2-3; tentative D call: TRBD2 (5 bases). There are 14 residues in the CDR3. Deletions cut 7 bases from V and 0 bases from J, with 11 bases between. CDR1 is LNHDA, CDR2 SQIVND, per germline (reference sequence). CDR3 residues: CASNDGISTDTQYF. Written as DNA, the CDR3 is TGTGCCAGTAACGACGGGATAAGCACAGATACGCAGTATTTT. Supplemented by reference TRBV19 and TRBJ2-3, the full variable domain reads DGGITQSPKYLFRKEGQNVTLSCEQNLNHDAMYWYRQDPGQGLRLIYYSQIVNDFQKGDIAEGYSVSREKKESFPLTVTSAQKNPTAFYLCASNDGISTDTQYFGPGTRLTVL.

The chain joins TRBV19 to TRBJ1-2; 8 nucleotides align to TRBD1. The V gene end was trimmed by 4 bases and the J gene end by 8 bases; junction bases not matched to a gene: 6. The germline CDR1 and CDR2 sequences are LNHDA and SQIVND (reference sequence). The CDR3 runs to 13 residues. Here the CDR3 DNA reads TGTGCCAGTAGTACCCAAGGACAGGGAGGCTACACCTTC. It yields the protein CASSTQGQGGYTF.

CDR3 DNA: TGTGCCAGCAGTCGACTACTTAGCAATCAGCCCCAGCATTTT. Amino acid sequence: CASSRLLSNQPQHF. The chain carries TRBV28 and TRBJ1-5, with D hard to call. The CDR3 spans 14 residues. Germline values: CDR1 MDHEN, CDR2 SYDVKM. V was shortened by 5 bases and J by 0 bases, with 8 bases between the two germline ends.

This clone was seen only once. The CDR3: CASSKDRGPSYEQYF. The CDR3 bases are TGTGCCAGCAGTAAGGACAGGGGGCCCTCCTACGAGCAGTACTTC. The chain combines TRBV6-5 with TRBJ2-7; TRBD1 agrees at 11 bases. V was pared by 5 bases and J by 0 bases, with 3 bases of the junction left unmatched. The CDR3 runs 15 residues. CDR1 is MNHEY, CDR2 SVGAGI, per germline.

The rearrangement joins TRBV7-9 to TRBJ2-2; D remains unclear. CDR1 SEHNR and CDR2 FQNEAQ come from the germline V gene (reference sequence). V was clipped by 5 bases and J by 7 bases, with 11 bases between them. The CDR3 covers 13 residues. The CDR3 protein is CASSGPPDGELFF. The CDR3, as DNA: TGTGCCAGCAGCGGACCCCCAGACGGGGAGCTGTTTTTT. The full variable domain, in which reference TRBV7-9 and TRBJ2-2 provide the parts outside the CDR3, is DTGVSQNPRHKITKRGQNVTFRCDPISEHNRLYWYRQTLGQGPEFLTYFQNEAQLEKSRLLSDRFSAERPKGSFSTLEIQRTEQGDSAMYLCASSGPPDGELFFGEGSRLTVL.

This rearrangement joins TRBV7-9 to TRBJ1-1; no clear D. Germline V gives CDR1 SEHNR, CDR2 FQNEAQ (reference sequence). The CDR3 covers 13 residues. Trimming took 4 bases from V and 0 from J, leaving 6 bases between them. DNA for the CDR3: TGTGCCAGCAGCTCTGAGGTGAACACTGAAGCTTTCTTT. Its translation is CASSSEVNTEAFF.

V and J are TRBV28 and TRBJ1-2; 8 bases are shared with TRBD1. The CDR3 totals 16 residues. V trimming: 5 bases; J trimming: 6 bases; junction bases outside the gene matches: 14. Germline V CDR1 and CDR2: MDHEN, SYDVKM. CDR3 residues: CASSPGGTGGSNGYTF. CDR3 nucleotide sequence: TGTGCCAGCAGTCCCGGAGGCACAGGGGGGAGTAATGGCTACACCTTC.

This chain connects TRBV7-9 to TRBJ2-5, with 7 positions matching TRBD2. V was pared by 2 bases and J by 4 bases, with 1 base of the junction left unmatched. CDR3 length equals 13 residues. Per germline, CDR1 SEHNR and CDR2 FQNEAQ (reference sequence). The CDR3, as DNA: TGTGCCAGCAGCTTAACTAGCGTAGAGACCCAGTACTTC. Its translation: CASSLTSVETQYF.

This chain connects TRBV7-9 to TRBJ2-1; 10 bases are shared with TRBD2. CDR1 and CDR2 from the germline V gene are SEHNR and FQNEAQ (reference sequence). The CDR3 contains 14 residues. With V trimmed by 5 bases and J by 12 bases, 10 bases remained unmatched. CDR3 amino acids: CASSVGTSASGQFF. The DNA for the CDR3 is TGTGCCAGCAGCGTCGGGACTAGCGCATCTGGGCAGTTCTTC.

The genes are TRBV7-3 and TRBJ2-7; D may match TRBD1 or TRBD2 (5 bases each). Germline V gene lookup returns CDR1 SGHTA and CDR2 FQGTGA. Trimming took off 4 bases at V and 4 bases at J, with 20 bases between the two ends. This CDR3 comprises 16 residues. The chain's CDR3 is CASSYTPGPFAYEQYF. CDR3 in DNA: TGTGCCAGCAGCTATACTCCGGGGCCTTTCGCGTACGAGCAGTACTTC.

The rearrangement links TRBV6-1 to TRBJ2-7, with a tentative D call TRBD1 (6 bases). V was trimmed by 0 bases and J by 3 bases, leaving 12 bases between them. CDR1 and CDR2 (germline): MNHNS, SASEGT. The CDR3 has 15 residues. The CDR3 protein is CASSEAQGFVYEQYF. DNA of the CDR3: TGTGCCAGCAGTGAAGCCCAGGGGTTCGTCTACGAGCAGTACTTC.

This chain links TRBV28 with TRBJ1-3; no clear D gene. Germline loops: CDR1 MDHEN, CDR2 SYDVKM. The length of the CDR3 is 15 residues. V lost 7 bases and J lost 0, with 13 bases in between. The CDR3: CASNQRAVSGNTIYF. The CDR3 DNA is TGTGCCAGCAATCAGAGGGCCGTCTCTGGAAACACCATATATTTT.

This clone was counted a single time. V is TRBV19 and J is TRBJ2-3; D might be TRBD1 (5 bases). V lost 7 bases to trimming and J lost 6 bases, with 8 bases between them. This CDR3 contains 11 residues. CDR1 is LNHDA and CDR2 is SQIVND in the germline V gene (reference sequence). This chain's CDR3 is CASTPGDTQYF. CDR3 DNA sequence: TGTGCCAGTACCCCAGGGGATACGCAGTATTTT.

The chain couples TRBV2 to TRBJ2-3, with a tentative D call TRBD1 (6 bases). The CDR3 consists of 12 residues. The germline V gene encodes CDR1 SNHLY and CDR2 FYNNEI. With 7 bases removed from V and 12 bases from J, the gap between germline ends came to 17 bases. CDR3 sequence reads: CASTLGDIVQYF. CDR3 nucleotides: TGTGCCAGCACCTTAGGGGACATAGTTCAGTATTTT.